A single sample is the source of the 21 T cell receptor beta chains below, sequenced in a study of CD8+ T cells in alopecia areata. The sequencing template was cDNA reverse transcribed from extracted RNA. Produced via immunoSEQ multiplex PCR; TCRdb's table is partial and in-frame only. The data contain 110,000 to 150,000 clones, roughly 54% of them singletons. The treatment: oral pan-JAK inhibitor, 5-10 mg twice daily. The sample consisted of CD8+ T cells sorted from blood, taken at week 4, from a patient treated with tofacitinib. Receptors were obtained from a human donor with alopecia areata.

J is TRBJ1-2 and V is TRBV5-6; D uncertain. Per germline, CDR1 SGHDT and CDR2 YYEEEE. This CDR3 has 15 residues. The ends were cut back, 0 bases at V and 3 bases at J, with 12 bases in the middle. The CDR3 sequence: CASSLDSTSHYGYTF. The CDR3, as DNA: TGTGCCAGCAGCTTGGACAGCACAAGTCACTATGGCTACACCTTC.

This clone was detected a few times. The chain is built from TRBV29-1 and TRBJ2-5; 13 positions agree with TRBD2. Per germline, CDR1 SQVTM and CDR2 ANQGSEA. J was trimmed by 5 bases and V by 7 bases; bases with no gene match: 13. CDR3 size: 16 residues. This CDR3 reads CSASDLLAGGLETQYF. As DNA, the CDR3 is TGCAGCGCTTCGGACCTACTAGCGGGGGGGCTGGAGACCCAGTACTTC. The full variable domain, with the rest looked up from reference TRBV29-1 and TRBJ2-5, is SAVISQKPSRDICQRGTSLTIQCQVDSQVTMMFWYRQQPGQSLTLIATANQGSEATYESGFVIDKFPISRPNLTFSTLTVSNMSPEDSSIYLCSASDLLAGGLETQYFGPGTRLLVL.

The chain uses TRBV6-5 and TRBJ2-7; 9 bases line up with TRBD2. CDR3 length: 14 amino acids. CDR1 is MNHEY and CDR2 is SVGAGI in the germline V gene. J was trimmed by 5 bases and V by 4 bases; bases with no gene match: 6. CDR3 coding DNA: TGTGCCAGCAGTTGGGCGGGGGGGCTCAACGAGCAGTACTTC. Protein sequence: CASSWAGGLNEQYF.

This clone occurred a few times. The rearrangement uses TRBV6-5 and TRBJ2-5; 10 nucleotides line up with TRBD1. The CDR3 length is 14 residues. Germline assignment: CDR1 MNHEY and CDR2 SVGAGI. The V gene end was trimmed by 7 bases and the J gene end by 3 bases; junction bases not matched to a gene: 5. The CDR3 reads CASNTGTGEETQYF. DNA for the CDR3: TGTGCCAGCAACACCGGGACAGGGGAAGAGACCCAGTACTTC.

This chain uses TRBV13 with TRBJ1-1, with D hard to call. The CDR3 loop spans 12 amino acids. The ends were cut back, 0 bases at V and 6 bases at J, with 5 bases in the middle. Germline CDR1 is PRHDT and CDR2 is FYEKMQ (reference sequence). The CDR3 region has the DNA TGTGCCAGCAGCTTAGGGGGATCTGAAGCTTTCTTT. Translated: CASSLGGSEAFF. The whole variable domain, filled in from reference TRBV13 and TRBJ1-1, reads AAGVIQSPRHLIKEKRETATLKCYPIPRHDTVYWYQQGPGQDPQFLISFYEKMQSDKGSIPDRFSAQQFSDYHSELNMSSLELGDSALYFCASSLGGSEAFFGQGTRLTVV.

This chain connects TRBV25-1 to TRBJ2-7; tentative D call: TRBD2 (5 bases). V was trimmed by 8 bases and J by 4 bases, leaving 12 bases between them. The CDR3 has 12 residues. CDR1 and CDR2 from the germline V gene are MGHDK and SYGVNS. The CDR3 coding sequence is TGTGCCAGCGCTACAGAGGGTTACGAGCAGTACTTC. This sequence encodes CASATEGYEQYF.

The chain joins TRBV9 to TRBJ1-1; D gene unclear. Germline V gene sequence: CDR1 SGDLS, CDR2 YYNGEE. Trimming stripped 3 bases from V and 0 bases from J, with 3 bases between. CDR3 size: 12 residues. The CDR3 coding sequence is TGTGCCAGCAGCGGATTGAACACTGAAGCTTTCTTT. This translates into CASSGLNTEAFF.

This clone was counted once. The CDR3 DNA follows: TGTGCCACCAGAACCGGAGAAAAACTGTTTTTT. This sequence encodes CATRTGEKLFF. The V gene is TRBV15, the J gene TRBJ1-4; no clear D gene. The CDR3 runs to 11 residues. Deletions cut 6 bases from V and 8 bases from J, with 7 bases between. Germline loops: CDR1 LNHNV, CDR2 YYDKDF (reference sequence).

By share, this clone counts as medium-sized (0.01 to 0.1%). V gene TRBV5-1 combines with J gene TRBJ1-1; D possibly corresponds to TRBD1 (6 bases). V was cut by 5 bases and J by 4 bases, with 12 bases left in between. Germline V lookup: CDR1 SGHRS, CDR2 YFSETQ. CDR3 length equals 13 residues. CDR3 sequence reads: CASRFPDSTEAFF. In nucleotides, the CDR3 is TGCGCCAGCAGATTCCCGGACAGCACTGAAGCTTTCTTT.

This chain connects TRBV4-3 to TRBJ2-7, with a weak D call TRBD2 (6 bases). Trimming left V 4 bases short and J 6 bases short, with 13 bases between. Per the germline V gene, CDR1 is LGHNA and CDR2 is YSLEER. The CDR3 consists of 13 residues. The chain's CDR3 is CASSLPMGGEQYF. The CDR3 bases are TGCGCCAGCAGCCTTCCCATGGGAGGCGAGCAGTACTTC.

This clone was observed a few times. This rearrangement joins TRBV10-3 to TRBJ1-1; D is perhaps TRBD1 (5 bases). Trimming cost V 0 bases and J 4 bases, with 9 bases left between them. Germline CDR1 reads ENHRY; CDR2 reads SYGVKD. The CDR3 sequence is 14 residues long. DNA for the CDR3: TGTGCCATCAGTGAGTCGGGGGGTGGCACTGAAGCTTTCTTT. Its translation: CAISESGGGTEAFF.

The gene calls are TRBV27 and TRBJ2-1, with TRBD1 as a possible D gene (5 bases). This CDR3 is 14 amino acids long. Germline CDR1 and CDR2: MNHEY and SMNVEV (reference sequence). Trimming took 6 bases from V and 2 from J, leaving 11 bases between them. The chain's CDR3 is CASSYDSPYNEQFF. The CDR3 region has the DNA TGTGCCAGCAGCTACGACAGTCCCTACAATGAGCAGTTCTTC.

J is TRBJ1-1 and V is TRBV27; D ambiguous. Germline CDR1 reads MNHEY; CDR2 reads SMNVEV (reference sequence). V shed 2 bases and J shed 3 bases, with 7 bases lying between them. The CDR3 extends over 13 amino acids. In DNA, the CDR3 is TGTGCCAGCAGTTTAATAAGGTACACTGAAGCTTTCTTT. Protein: CASSLIRYTEAFF.

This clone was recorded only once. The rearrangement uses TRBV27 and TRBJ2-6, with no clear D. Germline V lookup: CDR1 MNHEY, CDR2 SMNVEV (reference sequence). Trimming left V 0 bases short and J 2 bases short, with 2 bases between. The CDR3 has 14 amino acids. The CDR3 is CASSLSTGANVLTF. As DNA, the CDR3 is TGTGCCAGCAGTTTATCGACTGGGGCCAACGTCCTGACTTTC.

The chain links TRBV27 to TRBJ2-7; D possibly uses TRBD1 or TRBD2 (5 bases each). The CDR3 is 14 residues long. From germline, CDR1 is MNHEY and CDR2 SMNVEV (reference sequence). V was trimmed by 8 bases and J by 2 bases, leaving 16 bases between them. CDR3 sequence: CASGLGTDAYEQYF. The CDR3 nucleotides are TGTGCCAGCGGGTTAGGGACGGATGCCTACGAGCAGTACTTC.

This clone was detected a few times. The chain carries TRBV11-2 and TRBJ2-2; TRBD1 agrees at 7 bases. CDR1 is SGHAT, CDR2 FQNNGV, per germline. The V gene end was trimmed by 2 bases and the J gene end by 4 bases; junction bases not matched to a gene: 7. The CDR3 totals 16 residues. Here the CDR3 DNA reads TGTGCCAGCAGCTTAAGGGCAGGGGGTGGCACCGGGGAGCTGTTTTTT. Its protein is CASSLRAGGGTGELFF.

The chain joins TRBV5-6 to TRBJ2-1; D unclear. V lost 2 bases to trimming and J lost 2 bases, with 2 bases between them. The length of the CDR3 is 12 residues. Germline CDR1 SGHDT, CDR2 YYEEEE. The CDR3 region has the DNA TGTGCCAGCAGCTTCCCCTACAATGAGCAGTTCTTC. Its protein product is CASSFPYNEQFF.

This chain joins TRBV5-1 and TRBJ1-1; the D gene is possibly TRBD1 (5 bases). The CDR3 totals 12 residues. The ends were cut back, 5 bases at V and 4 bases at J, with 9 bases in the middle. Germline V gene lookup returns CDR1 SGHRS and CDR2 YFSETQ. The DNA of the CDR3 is TGCGCCAGCAGAGGGGAAGGCACTGAAGCTTTCTTT. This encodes CASRGEGTEAFF.

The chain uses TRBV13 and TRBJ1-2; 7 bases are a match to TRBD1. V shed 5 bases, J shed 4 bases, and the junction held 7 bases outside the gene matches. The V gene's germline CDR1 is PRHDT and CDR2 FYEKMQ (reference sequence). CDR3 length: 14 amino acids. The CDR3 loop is CASSQGQSLYGYTF. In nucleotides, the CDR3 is TGTGCCAGCAGCCAGGGACAGTCCCTCTATGGCTACACCTTC.

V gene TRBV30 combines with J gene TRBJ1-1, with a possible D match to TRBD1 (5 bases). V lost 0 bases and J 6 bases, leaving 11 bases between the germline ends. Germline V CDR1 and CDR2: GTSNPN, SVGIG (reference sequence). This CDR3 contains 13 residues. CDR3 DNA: TGTGCCTGGAGTGTAACGGGGGGGTCTGAAGCTTTCTTT. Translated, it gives CAWSVTGGSEAFF.

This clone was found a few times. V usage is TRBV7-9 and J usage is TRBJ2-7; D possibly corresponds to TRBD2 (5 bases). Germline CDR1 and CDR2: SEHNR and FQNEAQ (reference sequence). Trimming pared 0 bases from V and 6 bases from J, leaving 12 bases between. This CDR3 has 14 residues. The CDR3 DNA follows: TGTGCCAGCAGCTTAGCGTCCGGGATCGGCGAGCAGTACTTC. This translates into CASSLASGIGEQYF.